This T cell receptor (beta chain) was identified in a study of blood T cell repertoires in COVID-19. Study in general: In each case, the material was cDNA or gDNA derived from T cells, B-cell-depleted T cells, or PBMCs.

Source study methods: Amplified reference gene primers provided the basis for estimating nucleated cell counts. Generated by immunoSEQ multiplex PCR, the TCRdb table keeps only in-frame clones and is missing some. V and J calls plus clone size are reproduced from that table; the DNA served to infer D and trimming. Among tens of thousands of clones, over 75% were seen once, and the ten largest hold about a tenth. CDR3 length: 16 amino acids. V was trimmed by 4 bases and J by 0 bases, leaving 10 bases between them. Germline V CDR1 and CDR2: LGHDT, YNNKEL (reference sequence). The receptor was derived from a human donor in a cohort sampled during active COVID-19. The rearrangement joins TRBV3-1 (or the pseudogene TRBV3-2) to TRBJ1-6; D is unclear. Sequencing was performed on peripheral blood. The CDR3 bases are TGTGCCAGCAGCCGAACAAGGAGCTCCTATAATTCACCCCTCCACTTT. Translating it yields CASSRTRSSYNSPLHF.